This entry concerns a single TCR beta chain. Its antigen specificity is not known. The sample holds no much larger clone one base away, and base qualities are not on file. TCRbeta CDR3 regions were amplified from genomic DNA using the immunoSEQ Assay, a bias-controlled multiplex PCR. In the paper's pipeline: Within the assay, amplification of reference gene primers was used to estimate how many nucleated cells each sample contained. Sequence reads were collapsed and filtered to measure the absolute abundance of every unique TCRbeta CDR3 rearrangement. Productive Simpson clonality was computed per sample as the square root of Simpson's diversity index over productive rearrangements. TCRdb mirrors the immuneACCESS table, restricted to in-frame sequences. Some clones are absent from its copies; in checked studies, under half trace to an unresolved V gene, and the reason for the others is unknown. V and J calls and clone size follow that table, whereas D and trimming were derived from the DNA. Present in this sample are around 220,000 clones, 65% to 85% of which were seen just once. The ten largest clones add up to over 9.5% of the sample.

These data originate in a study of blood T cell repertoires in COVID-19 (dated by TCRdb to about 2020). Study-wide context: Samples from collaborators originated in the United States, Italy and Spain and spanned both the acute and convalescent phases of COVID-19. The prospective study material was composed of cDNA or gDNA derived from T cells, B-cell-depleted T cells, or PBMCs. Deeply sampled blood TCRbeta repertoires from subjects exposed to, actively infected with, or recovered from COVID-19 were included in the dataset. The repertoires were made available in a free public database intended to serve as a resource for research on the immune response to SARS-CoV-2. Samples were obtained from the ongoing ImmuneRACE study (first 160 participants) and from 1,254 subjects provided by 6 global collaborators. A de-identified subject ID, COVID-19 status, age in years and sex were almost always included in the sample metadata. HLA class I and class II types, where available, came from metadata supplied by the sample provider rather than from assay-based typing.

CDR1 and CDR2, per the germline V gene, are SGHTA and FQGTGA. The CDR3 numbers 13 residues from cysteine through phenylalanine. Kept here is only the CDR3 DNA, which spans 39 bases and is read in frame from base 1. V is pruned by 5 bases and J by 10 bases, leaving 5 bases of the junction without a gene match. Whole blood was collected in K2EDTA tubes by collaborating institutions according to the institutions' own protocols. Collaborator samples were shipped for TCRbeta analysis as frozen whole blood, isolated PBMCs, or DNA extracted from either sample type. Overall study results and their limits: The amount of clinical and demographic metadata varied by source and participant and was provided uncurated.

The sample taken for sequencing was peripheral blood. The rearranged chain carries TRBV7-3 and TRBJ1-6; the central 7 bases match TRBD1. This sequence was found in a woman aged 80 or over with acute or convalescent COVID-19. The CDR3 corresponds to CASSEGARSPLHF. The nucleotide sequence reads TGTGCCAGCAGCGAGGGGGCGAGATCACCCCTCCACTTT.